The sequence of this T cell receptor beta chain was determined in a study of cytomegalovirus exposure and HLA in healthy donors. Study at large: Falling in the Caucasian-associated ancestry cluster were 80% to 85% of a few hundred genotyped donors.

Germline-derived CDR1 and CDR2 are SGDLS and YYNGEE. Between the trimmed V and J ends, which lost 0 bases and 7 bases, there was a span of 10 bases. The CDR3 runs 14 residues. A multiplex PCR was run with 60 Vbeta primers and 13 Jbeta primers. Only in-frame clones appear in the TCRdb table, and some are missing; sequencing was by immunoSEQ multiplex PCR. The table has 75,000 to 95,000 clones, roughly 81% seen once. The rearrangement joins TRBV9 to TRBJ1-4; possible D gene TRBD1, 5 bases. Sequencing input: PBMCs. This TCR was recovered from a young woman in good health and CMV-seropositive. CDR3 protein: CASSVAPGPEKLFF. CDR3 DNA sequence: TGTGCCAGCAGCGTAGCGCCAGGGCCTGAAAAACTGTTTTTT.